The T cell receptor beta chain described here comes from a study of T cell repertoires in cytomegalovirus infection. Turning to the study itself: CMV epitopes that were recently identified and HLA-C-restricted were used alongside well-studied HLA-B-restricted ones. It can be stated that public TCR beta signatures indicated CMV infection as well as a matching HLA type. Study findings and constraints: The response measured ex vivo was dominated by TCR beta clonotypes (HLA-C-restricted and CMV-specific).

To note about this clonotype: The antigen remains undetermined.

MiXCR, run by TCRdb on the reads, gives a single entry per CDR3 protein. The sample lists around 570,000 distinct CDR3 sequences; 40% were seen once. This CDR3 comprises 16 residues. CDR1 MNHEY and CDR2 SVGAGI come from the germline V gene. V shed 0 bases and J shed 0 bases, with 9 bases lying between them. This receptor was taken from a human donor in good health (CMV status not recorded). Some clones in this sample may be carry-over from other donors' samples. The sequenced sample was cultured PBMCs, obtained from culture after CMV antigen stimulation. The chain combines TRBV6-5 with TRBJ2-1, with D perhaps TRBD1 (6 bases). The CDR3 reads CASSYSGGPSYNEQFF. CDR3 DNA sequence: TGTGCCAGCAGTTACTCAGGGGGACCCTCCTACAATGAGCAGTTCTTC.